This entry is about one TCR beta chain. Its antigen remains unknown. Profiled with immunoSEQ multiplex PCR; TCRdb holds only in-frame clones, not every one. The repertoire holds 84,000 or so clones, with 75% to 95% as singletons. This entry belongs to a study of OX40 agonist ivuxolimab in advanced cancers. The study, taken as a whole, reports: There were, on average, more expanded clones in CD8+ T cells than in CD4+.

Blood draws occurred at baseline, cycle 4 day 1, and cycle 7 day 1. The source was CD4+ or CD8+ T cells sorted from blood, collected in a trial of the OX40 agonist ivuxolimab. The clonotype comes from an adult with an advanced solid tumor such as melanoma, head and neck, liver or kidney cancer.

The CDR3 here is CAISEWGDTQYF. The CDR3 DNA reads TGTGCCATCAGTGAGTGGGGCGATACGCAGTATTTT. This chain uses TRBV10-3 with TRBJ2-3, with D possibly matching TRBD1 (5 bases). The CDR3 is 12 amino acids. Germline V gene lookup returns CDR1 ENHRY and CDR2 SYGVKD. V was shortened by 1 base and J by 6 bases, with 5 bases between the two germline ends.